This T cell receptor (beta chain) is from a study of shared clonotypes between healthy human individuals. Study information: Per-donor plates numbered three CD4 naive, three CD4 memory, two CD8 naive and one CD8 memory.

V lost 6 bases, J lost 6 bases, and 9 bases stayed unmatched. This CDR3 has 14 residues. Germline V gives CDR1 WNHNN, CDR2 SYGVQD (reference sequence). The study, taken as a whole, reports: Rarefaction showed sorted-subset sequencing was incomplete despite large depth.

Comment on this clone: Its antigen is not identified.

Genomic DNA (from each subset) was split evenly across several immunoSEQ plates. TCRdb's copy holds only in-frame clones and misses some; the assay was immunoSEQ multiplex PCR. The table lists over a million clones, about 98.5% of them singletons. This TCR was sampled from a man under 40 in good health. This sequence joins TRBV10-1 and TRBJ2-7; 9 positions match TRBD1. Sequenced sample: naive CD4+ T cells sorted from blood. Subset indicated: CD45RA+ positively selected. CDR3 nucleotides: TGCGCCAGCAGCGCCGGGACAGGGAGCGGCGAGCAGTACTTC. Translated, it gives CASSAGTGSGEQYF.